Below are 10 T cell receptor beta chains sequenced from a single sample in a study of OX40 agonist ivuxolimab in advanced cancers. The method behind the library was the immunoSEQ multiplex PCR assay. Imported from immuneACCESS, the table was reduced by TCRdb to in-frame sequences with V and J called. These copies leave out some clones; in studies compared against another copy, an unresolved V gene accounts for under half, and the cause of the remainder is not known. In this sample the table shows tens of thousands of clones, approximately 78% of which occur a single time. 0.4% to 0.5% of the sample comes from the top ten. Sequenced here: CD4+ or CD8+ T cells sorted from blood, sampled in a trial of the OX40 agonist ivuxolimab. Source of these receptors: an adult with an advanced solid tumor such as melanoma, head and neck, liver or kidney cancer.

Regarding this clone: The sample holds other DNA sequences that translate to the same CDR3. V is TRBV5-1 and J is TRBJ1-1; D is perhaps TRBD1 (6 bases). Looked up from germline, CDR1 is SGHRS and CDR2 is YFSETQ. This CDR3 region has 14 residues. V shed 3 bases and J shed 1 base, with 10 bases lying between them. For the CDR3, the DNA is TGCGCCAGCAGCTCACAGGGCGGGAACACTGAAGCTTTCTTT. It codes for CASSSQGGNTEAFF.

Worth noting for this clone: Other DNA sequences in the same sample also yield this CDR3. The chain employs TRBV7-8 and TRBJ2-7; D is ambiguous. Germline V gene sequence: CDR1 SGHVS, CDR2 FQNEAQ. V was shortened by 1 base and J by 1 base, with 8 bases between the two germline ends. This CDR3 contains 14 residues. For the CDR3, the DNA is TGTGCCAGCAGCTTAGTATTTACGTCCTACGAGCAGTACTTC. It specifies CASSLVFTSYEQYF.

The V and J genes are TRBV4-1 and TRBJ2-1, with a tentative D call TRBD2 (6 bases). Germline V gene lookup returns CDR1 MGHRA and CDR2 YSYEKL. The CDR3 sequence is 13 residues long. Trimming stripped 4 bases from V and 6 bases from J, with 10 bases between. CDR3 bases: TGCGCCAGCAGCCGGGGACTTACCAATGAGCAGTTCTTC. Protein: CASSRGLTNEQFF.

This clone appeared once. V usage is TRBV5-4 and J usage is TRBJ2-4; D may be TRBD2 (5 bases). Germline lookup yields CDR1 SGHNT and CDR2 YYREEE (reference sequence). The CDR3 loop spans 13 amino acids. Trimming cost V 5 bases and J 6 bases, with 12 bases left between them. CDR3 sequence reads: CASRSKGGNIQYF. The CDR3 DNA follows: TGTGCCAGCAGGTCAAAAGGAGGAAACATTCAGTACTTC.

The rearrangement joins TRBV30 to TRBJ2-1; D is possibly TRBD2 (6 bases). The CDR3 covers 12 residues. Germline V gives CDR1 GTSNPN, CDR2 SVGIG (reference sequence). Trimming took off 5 bases at V and 15 bases at J, with 20 bases between the two ends. CDR3 sequence: CAWESGTSNSFF. The CDR3 DNA reads as TGTGCCTGGGAATCCGGGACTTCGAACTCGTTCTTC.

The rearrangement uses TRBV6-5 and TRBJ1-2, with D possibly being TRBD1 (5 bases). The V end lost 6 bases, the J end lost 4 bases, and 12 bases lay between the germline ends. The CDR3 contains 13 residues. CDR1 MNHEY and CDR2 SVGAGI come from the germline V gene. CDR3: CASSGGGFYGYTF. The DNA of the CDR3 is TGTGCCAGCAGCGGCGGGGGATTCTATGGCTACACCTTC.

The chain combines TRBV28 with TRBJ1-1, with D unclear. Trimming cost V 5 bases and J 4 bases, with 8 bases left between them. This CDR3 is built from 12 residues. Germline CDR1 and CDR2: MDHEN and SYDVKM. CDR3 loop: CASSLDLTEAFF. The DNA of the CDR3 is TGTGCCAGCAGTCTGGATCTCACTGAAGCTTTCTTT. Supplemented by reference TRBV28 and TRBJ1-1, the full variable domain reads DVKVTQSSRYLVKRTGEKVFLECVQDMDHENMFWYRQDPGLGLRLIYFSYDVKMKEKGDIPEGYSVSREKKERFSLILESASTNQTSMYLCASSLDLTEAFFGQGTRLTVV.

V gene TRBV27 combines with J gene TRBJ1-1; tentatively, D is TRBD1 (5 bases). The germline V gene has CDR1 MNHEY and CDR2 SMNVEV (reference sequence). The CDR3 is 16 amino acids. The ends were cut back, 10 bases at V and 1 base at J, with 22 bases in the middle. CDR3 protein: CATDPGLGRRNTEAFF. The DNA for the CDR3 is TGTGCCACCGACCCGGGGTTGGGACGTCGGAACACTGAAGCTTTCTTT.

This clone was picked up a small number of times. DNA for the CDR3: TGTGCCAGCAGCGGGACTCAAGGACTAGCCCTAGCGAACACCGGGGAGCTGTTTTTT. Protein product: CASSGTQGLALANTGELFF. This rearrangement joins TRBV9 to TRBJ2-2; 8 nucleotides align to TRBD2. The length of the CDR3 is 19 residues. CDR1 SGDLS and CDR2 YYNGEE come from the germline V gene. The V segment lost 3 bases and the J segment 0 bases; nucleotides outside the gene matches: 13.

The rearrangement uses TRBV5-4 and TRBJ1-2, with 11 nucleotides matching TRBD1. Unmatched junction bases numbered 2, after V lost 3 bases and J lost 4 bases. The CDR3 length is 14 residues. The germline CDR1 and CDR2 sequences are SGHNT and YYREEE (reference sequence). CDR3 protein: CASSSGQGAYGYTF. CDR3 nucleotides: TGTGCCAGCAGCTCCGGACAGGGGGCCTATGGCTACACCTTC.